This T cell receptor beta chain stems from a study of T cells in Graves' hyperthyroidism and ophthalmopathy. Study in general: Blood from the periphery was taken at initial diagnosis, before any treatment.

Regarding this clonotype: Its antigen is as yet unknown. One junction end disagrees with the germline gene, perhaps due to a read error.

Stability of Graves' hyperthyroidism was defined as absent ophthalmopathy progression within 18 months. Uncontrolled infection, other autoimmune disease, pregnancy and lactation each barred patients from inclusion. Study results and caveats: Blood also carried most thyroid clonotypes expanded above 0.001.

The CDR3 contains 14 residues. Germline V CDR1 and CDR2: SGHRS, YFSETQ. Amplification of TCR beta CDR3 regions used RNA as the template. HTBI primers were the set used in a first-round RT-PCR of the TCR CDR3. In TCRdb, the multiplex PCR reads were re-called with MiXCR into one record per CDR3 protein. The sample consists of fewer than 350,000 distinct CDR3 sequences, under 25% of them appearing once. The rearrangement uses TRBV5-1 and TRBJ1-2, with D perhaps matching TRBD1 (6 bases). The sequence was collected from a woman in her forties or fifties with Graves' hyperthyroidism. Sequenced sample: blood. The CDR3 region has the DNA TGCACCAGCAGCTTGTCACAGGGTAACTATGGCTACACCTTC. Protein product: CTSSLSQGNYGYTF.